Detailed here is one TCR beta chain. The data derive from a study of control samples from healthy donors and cancer patients. The CDR3 contains 18 residues. Germline-derived CDR1 and CDR2 are LNHNV and YYDKDF (reference sequence). Trimming took 5 bases from V and 8 from J; bases not matched to a gene: 20. The table came from immunoSEQ multiplex PCR; TCRdb's copy has only in-frame clones and leaves some out. The data hold around 90,000 clones, with more than 75% observed a single time. This chain connects TRBV15 to TRBJ1-3; 8 nucleotides match TRBD1. Sequenced sample: blood. The source is a woman in her forties in good health. CDR3 sequence: CATSPRAPGQGKLDTIYF. The CDR3 DNA is TGTGCCACCAGCCCCCGGGCTCCCGGACAGGGCAAGTTGGACACCATATATTTT.